This record covers a single TCR beta chain. While infection was still active, Seattle patients were enrolled and then followed longitudinally. These data belong to a study of blood T cell repertoires in COVID-19. Background on the study: From the United States, Italy and Spain came samples of acute and convalescent COVID-19. T cells, B-cell-depleted T cells, or PBMCs supplied cDNA or gDNA.

Source study methods: Estimated nucleated cell counts came from reference gene primer amplification. Produced via immunoSEQ multiplex PCR; TCRdb's table is partial and in-frame only. V, J and clone size reflect that table, while D and trimming were determined from the DNA. The sample shows about 200,000 clones, over 75% of them seen only once. Trimming cost V 4 bases and J 1 base, with 9 bases left between them. The V gene's germline CDR1 is SGHNT and CDR2 YYREEE (reference sequence). This CDR3 spans 14 amino acids. Sequencing input: peripheral blood. The chain has TRBV5-4 and TRBJ1-3; a weak D match, TRBD1 (6 bases). This TCR derives from a man aged 45-65 years with COVID-19, enrolled during active disease. The CDR3 DNA sequence: TGTGCCAGCAGCATCCAGGGGTCTGGAAACACCATATATTTT. Translated, it gives CASSIQGSGNTIYF.